This T cell receptor (beta chain) was identified during a study of blood T cell repertoires in COVID-19. The CDR3 totals 13 residues. J was trimmed by 3 bases and V by 8 bases; bases with no gene match: 3. The data were produced by immunoSEQ multiplex PCR, yet TCRdb's version contains in-frame clones alone and is incomplete. The sample has under 55,000 clones, 70% to 90% seen once; the top ten hold under 2.5%. The TCR originated in a human donor in a cohort sampled during active COVID-19. This chain joins TRBV12-3 or TRBV12-4 and TRBJ2-7, with 11 bases lining up with TRBD2. Sequenced input: peripheral blood. CDR3 sequence: CASRGTSGYEQYF. In DNA, the CDR3 is TGTGCCAGCCGTGGGACTAGCGGCTACGAGCAGTACTTC.